Following are 12 T cell receptor beta chains from one sample sequenced in a study of metastatic and nonmetastatic thyroid tumors. All patients were treatment-naive before thyroid surgery. From the PCR reads, TCRdb re-called clones with MiXCR. The sample shows 60,000 or so clones, more than 3.5% of them seen only once. Specimen: blood. Every receptor here comes from a female donor with papillary thyroid cancer or a benign thyroid nodule (not recorded which). Some clones in this sample may be carry-over from other donors' samples.

This clone appeared many times. The CDR3 nucleotides are TGCGCCAGCAGCCTACTAGCGGGCCAAGAGACCCAGTACTTC. Its protein is CASSLLAGQETQYF. The chain employs TRBV4-1 and TRBJ2-5, with 9 bases lining up with TRBD2. CDR1 and CDR2 (germline): MGHRA, YSYEKL. This CDR3 comprises 14 residues. With V trimmed by 4 bases and J by 1 base, 1 base remained unmatched.

On this clone: This sequence may be a read error, since a much larger clone differs from it by one base. In DNA, the CDR3 is TGTGCCACCAGCAAAGCCCGGCTGACTGTCGAAACCCAGTACTTC. It yields the protein CATSKARLTVETQYF. The chain has TRBV15 and TRBJ2-5; D unclear. This CDR3 spans 15 amino acids. CDR1 is LNHNV, CDR2 YYDKDF, per germline (reference sequence). The V and J ends lost 4 bases and 8 bases respectively, with 20 bases between them. The whole variable domain, filled in from reference TRBV15 and TRBJ2-5, reads DAMVIQNPRYQVTQFGKPVTLSCSQTLNHNVMYWYQQKSSQAPKLLFHYYDKDFNNEADTPDNFQSRRPNTSFCFLDIRSPGLGDTAMYLCATSKARLTVETQYFGPGTRLLVL.

This clone was detected many times. The chain employs TRBV7-2 and TRBJ2-1; D remains ambiguous. The germline V gene has CDR1 SGHTA and CDR2 FQGNSA. This CDR3 region has 12 residues. The V end lost 3 bases, the J end lost 9 bases, and 9 bases lay between the germline ends. This CDR3 is CASSFRSGEQFF. The CDR3 DNA reads as TGTGCCAGCAGCTTCCGATCCGGTGAGCAGTTCTTC.

This clone has a count of ten or more. V gene TRBV25-1 combines with J gene TRBJ2-3; the match to TRBD1 covers 8 bases. Trimming at V came to 6 bases and at J to 1 base, leaving 12 bases not matched to a gene. The CDR3 is 17 amino acids. The germline V gene encodes CDR1 MGHDK and CDR2 SYGVNS. This CDR3 reads CASRHISWGQGTDTQYF. The DNA for the CDR3 is TGTGCCAGCAGGCACATAAGTTGGGGACAGGGCACAGATACGCAGTATTTT. Looking up the rest from reference TRBV25-1 and TRBJ2-3 gives the full variable domain: EADIYQTPRYLVIGTGKKITLECSQTMGHDKMYWYQQDPGMELHLIHYSYGVNSTEKGDLSSESTVSRIRTEHFPLTLESARPSHTSQYLCASRHISWGQGTDTQYFGPGTRLTVL.

The chain recombines TRBV20-1 with TRBJ2-1; 9 bases agree with TRBD2. The CDR3 loop spans 14 amino acids. The germline gives CDR1 DFQATT, CDR2 SNEGSKA (reference sequence). With V trimmed by 3 bases and J by 6 bases, 6 bases remained unmatched. This chain's CDR3 is CSARREGDFNEQFF. The CDR3 nucleotides read TGCAGTGCTAGGCGGGAGGGCGACTTCAATGAGCAGTTCTTC.

The chain couples TRBV2 to TRBJ1-2, with D perhaps matching TRBD1 (5 bases). The CDR3 consists of 12 residues. Germline values: CDR1 SNHLY, CDR2 FYNNEI. The V end was cut by 4 bases, the J end by 5 bases, with 8 bases between. CDR3 sequence: CASSASGYGYTF. For the CDR3, the DNA is TGTGCCAGCAGTGCTTCAGGGTATGGCTACACCTTC. Supplemented by reference TRBV2 and TRBJ1-2, the full variable domain reads EPEVTQTPSHQVTQMGQEVILRCVPISNHLYFYWYRQILGQKVEFLVSFYNNEISEKSEIFDDQFSVERPDGSNFTLKIRSTKLEDSAMYFCASSASGYGYTFGSGTRLTVV.

The chain combines TRBV30 with TRBJ2-7, with D possibly matching TRBD2 (7 bases). Deletions cut 2 bases from V and 6 bases from J, with 11 bases between. Germline values: CDR1 GTSNPN, CDR2 SVGIG (reference sequence). The CDR3 contains 12 residues. CDR3 nucleotide sequence: TGTGCCTGGAGTACCCGGGGGGCCGAGCAGTACGTC. Amino acid sequence: CAWSTRGAEQYV.

This clone was seen only a few times. This chain uses TRBV20-1 with TRBJ2-7, with 12 bases matching TRBD2. After removal of 0 bases from V and 6 bases from J, the junction contained 6 bases not matched to a gene. This CDR3 region has 15 residues. The germline CDR1 and CDR2 sequences are DFQATT and SNEGSKA (reference sequence). CDR3 coding DNA: TGCAGTGCTAGAGAGTGGGGACTAGCGGGTTCCGAGCAGTACTTC. It specifies CSAREWGLAGSEQYF.

This clone was seen only a few times. A much more abundant neighbour one base away suggests this may be a read error. This chain connects TRBV7-2 to TRBJ2-3; TRBD2 matches 8 bases. With 2 bases clipped from V and 8 bases from J, the junction kept 12 bases outside the gene matches. The CDR3 spans 16 residues. The germline gives CDR1 SGHTA, CDR2 FQGNSA. The CDR3 DNA sequence: TGTGCCAGCAGCTTATGGACTAGCTCGCAACGGTGTACGCAGTATTTT. Translating it yields CASSLWTSSQRCTQYF.

This clone was picked up many times. J is TRBJ2-7 and V is TRBV10-3; 11 bases are a match to TRBD2. J was trimmed by 3 bases and V by 3 bases; bases with no gene match: 4. The CDR3 extends over 15 amino acids. Germline CDR1 ENHRY, CDR2 SYGVKD. The chain's CDR3 is CAISDTTSGGYEQYF. In nucleotides, the CDR3 is TGTGCCATCAGTGATACCACTAGCGGGGGCTACGAGCAGTACTTC.

On this clone: A clone one base away is much larger, so this may be a read error. This chain joins TRBV7-7 and TRBJ2-1, with 13 bases aligning to TRBD2. Germline V gives CDR1 SSHAT, CDR2 FNYEAQ (reference sequence). CDR3 size: 15 residues. The CDR3 DNA is TGTGCTAGCAGCTTATGGACTAGCGGGAGCTATGAGCAGCTCTTC. Translated, it gives CASSLWTSGSYEQLF.

Ten or more counts support this clone. This rearrangement joins TRBV3-1 to TRBJ1-5; D gene uncertain. Germline assignment: CDR1 LGHDT and CDR2 YNNKEL (reference sequence). V lost 4 bases, J lost 5 bases, and 12 bases lay in between. CDR3 length: 14 amino acids. The DNA for the CDR3 is TGTGCCAGCAGCCGCTCCTTCCGGGATCAGCCCCAGCATTTT. Protein: CASSRSFRDQPQHF.